This T cell receptor (beta chain) was identified during a study of shared clonotypes between healthy human individuals. The donor cohort consisted entirely of Caucasian adults residing in Nashville, Tennessee. This table comes from immunoSEQ multiplex PCR, and its TCRdb copy is limited to in-frame clones, with some not included. This sample has a few hundred thousand clones, with 70% to 80% found just once. The sequence was obtained from a woman aged 35 to 49 in good health. Some clones in this sample may be carry-over from other donors' samples. The sample comprised PBMCs.

CDR3 nucleotides: TGTGCCAGCAGTTTAAGGGGAACTGGAAACACCATATATTTT. It is translated as CASSLRGTGNTIYF. The chain employs TRBV28 and TRBJ1-3; perhaps TRBD1 as D (5 bases). The CDR3 is 14 residues long. CDR1 is MDHEN and CDR2 is SYDVKM in the germline V gene. Trimming removed 2 bases at V and 2 bases at J, with 7 bases between.